This TCR beta chain was documented in a study of T cells after yellow fever vaccination (dated by TCRdb to the late 2010s). About the full investigation: The SMART-Seq v4 Ultra Low Input RNA kit was used to prepare libraries from fractions with low cell numbers. Bulk TCR alpha and beta repertoires were sequenced longitudinally to track T-cell clones before and after primary and booster YFV17D yellow fever vaccination. The cohort comprised two healthy male donors, one aged 18 to 30 and one aged 30 to 40 years. Blood samples were taken at several timepoints before and after primary and secondary immunization, and bulk PBMC replicates and cell subsets were isolated. Overall results and qualifications from the work: Because only two donors were included in the study, the extent to which the findings can be generalized is limited. Because abundant contaminating clonotypes from the bulk population could be contained in FACS-sorted repertoires, computational filtering was required. After the booster, most of the clones that had expanded following primary vaccination were detected again (around 95% of CD4 and around 88% of CD8), which suggests that memory was broadly maintained. Compared with the primary T-cell response, the secondary T-cell response was weaker but faster, peaking on day 5 rather than day 15. A small fraction of clonotypes showed up in both the CD4 and CD8 compartments, probably as a result of convergent recombination.

Note on this clonotype: No cognate antigen has been identified for it. Base quality data are lacking; no much larger clone is found one base away.

Taken from cysteine to phenylalanine, the CDR3 has 14 residues. The CDR3 DNA has 42 bases and is translated from base 1. Germline trimming: 3 bases from V, 4 bases from J; junction bases outside gene matches: 2. As encoded in the germline V gene, CDR1 is SGHTA while CDR2 is FQGNSA. Sequenced using an Illumina NovaSeq 6000. TCR cDNA was synthesized by 5'RACE template switching, through which a universal primer site and unique molecular identifiers were introduced. cDNA synthesis was primed from both the TCR alpha and TCR beta constant segments. Library amplification used two PCR steps, and the second PCR step added sample barcodes and sequencing adapters. Sequencing of libraries was performed on Illumina HiSeq 2500 (2x100 bp) or NovaSeq (2x150 bp). In the paper's pipeline: Demultiplexing of reads and collapsing into UMI consensus sequences were performed with MIGEC, and V(D)J alignment was carried out with MiXCR. Clonotypes responding to the vaccine were identified with edgeR on replicate PBMC samples, with the criteria of FDR below 0.01 and a log2 fold change above 5 up to day 15. Each bulk clonotype received a CD4 or CD8 identity based on whether the sequenced CD4 or CD8 repertoire contained that clonotype at higher abundance. The public reads were run again by TCRdb, first through fastp at Q25 and then through MiXCR, and only productive beta chains were kept. Records with the same CDR3 protein are collapsed into one entry carrying the most frequent genes and DNA. V and J calls and clone size were set by TCRdb, not the authors. The sample table lists 300,000 to 400,000 distinct CDR3 sequences, around 4.1% of them with a count of one. Less than 25% of the sample rests with the top ten.

In the paper's terms, the treatment or condition label means: live attenuated yellow fever vaccine strain. Two biological replicates of bulk PBMCs were collected at each blood-draw timepoint. A standard Ficoll-Paque protocol was used to isolate PBMCs from peripheral blood. TriZol was used to extract RNA from bulk PBMCs, from CD4 and CD8 fractions, and from dextramer-positive and dextramer-negative fractions. The sample was PBMCs, taken 5 days after the yellow fever booster vaccination. The sequence is built from TRBV7-2 and TRBJ2-7; TRBD2 fits 11 bases in the junction. The origin of this receptor is a man younger than 35 who received the YFV17D yellow fever vaccine. The CDR3 region reads CASSFSGGGYEQYF. The nucleotide sequence reads as follows: TGTGCCAGCAGCTTTAGCGGGGGGGGGTACGAGCAGTACTTC.